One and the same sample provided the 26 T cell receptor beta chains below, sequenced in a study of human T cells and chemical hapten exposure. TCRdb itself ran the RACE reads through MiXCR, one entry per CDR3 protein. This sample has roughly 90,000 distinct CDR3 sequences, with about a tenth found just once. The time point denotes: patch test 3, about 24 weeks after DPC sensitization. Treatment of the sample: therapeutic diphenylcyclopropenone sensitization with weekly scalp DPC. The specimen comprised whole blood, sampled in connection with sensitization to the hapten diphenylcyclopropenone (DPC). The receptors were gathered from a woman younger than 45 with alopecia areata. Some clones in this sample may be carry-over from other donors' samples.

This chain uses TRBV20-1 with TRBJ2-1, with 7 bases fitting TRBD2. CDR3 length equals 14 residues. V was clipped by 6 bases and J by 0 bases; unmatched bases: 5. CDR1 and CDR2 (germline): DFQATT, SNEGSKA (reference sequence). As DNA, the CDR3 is TGCAGTGCCGCTGCTAGCGGCTCCTACAATGAGCAGTTCTTC. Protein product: CSAAASGSYNEQFF.

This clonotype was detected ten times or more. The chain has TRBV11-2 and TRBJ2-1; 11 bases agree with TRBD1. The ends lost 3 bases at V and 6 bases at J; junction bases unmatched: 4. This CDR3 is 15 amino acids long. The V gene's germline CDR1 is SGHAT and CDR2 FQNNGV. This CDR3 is CASSLDRGPSNEQFF. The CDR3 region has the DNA TGTGCCAGCAGCTTGGACAGGGGGCCCAGCAATGAGCAGTTCTTC.

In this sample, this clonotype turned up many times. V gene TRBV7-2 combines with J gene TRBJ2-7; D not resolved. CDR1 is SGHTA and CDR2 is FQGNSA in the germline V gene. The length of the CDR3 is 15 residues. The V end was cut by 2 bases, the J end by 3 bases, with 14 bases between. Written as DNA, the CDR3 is TGTGCCAGCAGCTTAAATGGGTTTCTTAACTACGAGCAGTACTTC. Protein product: CASSLNGFLNYEQYF.

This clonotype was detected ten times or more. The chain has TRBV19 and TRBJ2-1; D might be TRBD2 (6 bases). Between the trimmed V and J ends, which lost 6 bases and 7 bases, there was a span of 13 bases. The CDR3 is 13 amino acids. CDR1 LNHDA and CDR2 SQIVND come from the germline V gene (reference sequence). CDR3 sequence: CASSDRGGNEQFF. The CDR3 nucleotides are TGTGCCAGTAGCGATCGTGGGGGGAATGAGCAGTTCTTC. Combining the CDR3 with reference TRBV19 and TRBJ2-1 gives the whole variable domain DGGITQSPKYLFRKEGQNVTLSCEQNLNHDAMYWYRQDPGQGLRLIYYSQIVNDFQKGDIAEGYSVSREKKESFPLTVTSAQKNPTAFYLCASSDRGGNEQFFGPGTRLTVL.

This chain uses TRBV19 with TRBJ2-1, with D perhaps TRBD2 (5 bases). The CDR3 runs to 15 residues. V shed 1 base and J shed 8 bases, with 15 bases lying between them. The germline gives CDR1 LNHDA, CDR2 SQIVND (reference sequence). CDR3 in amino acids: CASSIAGMGRYEQFF. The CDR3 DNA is TGTGCCAGTAGTATAGCGGGGATGGGTAGGTATGAGCAGTTCTTC.

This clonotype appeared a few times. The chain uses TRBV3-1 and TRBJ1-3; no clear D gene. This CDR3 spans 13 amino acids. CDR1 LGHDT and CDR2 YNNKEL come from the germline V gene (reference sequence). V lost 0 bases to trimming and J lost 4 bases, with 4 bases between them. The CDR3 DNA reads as TGTGCCAGCAGCCAAGATTTGGGAAACACCATATATTTT. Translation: CASSQDLGNTIYF.

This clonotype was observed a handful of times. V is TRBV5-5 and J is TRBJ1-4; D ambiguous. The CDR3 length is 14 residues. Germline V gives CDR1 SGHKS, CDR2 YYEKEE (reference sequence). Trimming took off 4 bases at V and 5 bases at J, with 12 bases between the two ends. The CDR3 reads CASSLPESNEKLFF. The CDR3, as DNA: TGTGCCAGCAGCCTCCCGGAAAGCAATGAAAAACTGTTTTTT.

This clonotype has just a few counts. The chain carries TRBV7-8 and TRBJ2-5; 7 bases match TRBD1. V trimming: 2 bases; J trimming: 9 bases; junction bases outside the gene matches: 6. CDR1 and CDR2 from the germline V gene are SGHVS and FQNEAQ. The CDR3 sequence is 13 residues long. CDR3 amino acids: CASSLHRGEPQYF. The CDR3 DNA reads TGTGCCAGCAGCTTACACAGGGGAGAACCCCAGTACTTC.

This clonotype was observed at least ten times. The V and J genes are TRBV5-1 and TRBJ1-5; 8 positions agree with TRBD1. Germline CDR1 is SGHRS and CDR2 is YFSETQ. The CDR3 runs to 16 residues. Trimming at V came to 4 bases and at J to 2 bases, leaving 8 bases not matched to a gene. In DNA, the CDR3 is TGCGCCAGCAGCCTGGGGACAGGCTCGGGCAATCAGCCCCAGCATTTT. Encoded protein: CASSLGTGSGNQPQHF.

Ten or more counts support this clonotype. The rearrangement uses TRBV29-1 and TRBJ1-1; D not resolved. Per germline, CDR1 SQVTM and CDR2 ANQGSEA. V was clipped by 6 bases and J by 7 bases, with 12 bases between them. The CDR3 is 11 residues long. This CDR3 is CSVVGHSEAFF. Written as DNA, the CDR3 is TGCAGCGTAGTGGGTCATAGTGAAGCTTTCTTT.

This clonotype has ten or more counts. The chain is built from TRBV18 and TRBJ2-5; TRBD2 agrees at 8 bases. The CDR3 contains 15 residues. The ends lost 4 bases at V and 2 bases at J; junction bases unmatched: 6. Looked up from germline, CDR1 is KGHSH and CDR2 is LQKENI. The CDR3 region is CASSRSSSGQETQYF. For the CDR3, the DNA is TGTGCCAGCTCACGGTCGTCTAGCGGGCAAGAGACCCAGTACTTC.

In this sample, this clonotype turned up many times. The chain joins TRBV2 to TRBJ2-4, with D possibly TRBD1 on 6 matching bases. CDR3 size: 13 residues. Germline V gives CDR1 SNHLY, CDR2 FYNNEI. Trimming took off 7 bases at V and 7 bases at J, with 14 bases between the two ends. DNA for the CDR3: TGTGCCAGCATGAGACGTCAGGGGAACATTCAGTACTTC. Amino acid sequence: CASMRRQGNIQYF.

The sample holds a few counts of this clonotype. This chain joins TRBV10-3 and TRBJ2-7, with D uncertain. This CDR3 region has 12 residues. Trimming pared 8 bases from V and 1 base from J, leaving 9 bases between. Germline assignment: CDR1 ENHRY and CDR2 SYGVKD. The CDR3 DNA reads TGTGCCATCGGGCAGGAATCCTACGAGCAGTACGTC. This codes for CAIGQESYEQYV.

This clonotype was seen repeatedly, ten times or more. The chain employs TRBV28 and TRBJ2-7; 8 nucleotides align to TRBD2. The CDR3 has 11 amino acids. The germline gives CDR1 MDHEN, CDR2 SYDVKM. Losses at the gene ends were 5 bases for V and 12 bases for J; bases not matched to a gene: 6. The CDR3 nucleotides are TGTGCCAGCAGTAATAGCGGGATGGGGTACTTC. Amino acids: CASSNSGMGYF.

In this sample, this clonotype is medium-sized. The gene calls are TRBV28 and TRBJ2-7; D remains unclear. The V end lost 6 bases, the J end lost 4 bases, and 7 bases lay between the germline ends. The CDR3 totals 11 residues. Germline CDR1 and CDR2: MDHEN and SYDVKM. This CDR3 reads CASSSQYEQYF. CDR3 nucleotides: TGTGCCAGCAGCTCACAGTACGAGCAGTACTTC.

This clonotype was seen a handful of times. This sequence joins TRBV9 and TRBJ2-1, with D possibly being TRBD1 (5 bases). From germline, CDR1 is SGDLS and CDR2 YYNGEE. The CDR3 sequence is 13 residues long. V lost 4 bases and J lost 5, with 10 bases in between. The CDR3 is CASSPRGHNEQFF. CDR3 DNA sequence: TGTGCCAGCAGCCCTAGGGGCCACAATGAGCAGTTCTTC.

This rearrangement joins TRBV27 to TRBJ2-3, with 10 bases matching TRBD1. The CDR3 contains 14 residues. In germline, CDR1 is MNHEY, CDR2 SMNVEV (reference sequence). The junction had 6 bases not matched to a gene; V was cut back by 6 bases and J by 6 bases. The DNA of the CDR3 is TGTGCCAGCAGAGACAGGGGGCTCCGGGATACGCAGTATTTT. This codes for CASRDRGLRDTQYF.

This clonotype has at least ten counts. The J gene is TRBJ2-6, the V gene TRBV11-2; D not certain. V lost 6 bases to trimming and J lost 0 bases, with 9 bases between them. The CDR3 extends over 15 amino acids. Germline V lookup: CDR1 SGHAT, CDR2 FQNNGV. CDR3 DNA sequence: TGTGCCAGCAGGAACAGTGACTCTGGGGCCAACGTCCTGACTTTC. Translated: CASRNSDSGANVLTF.

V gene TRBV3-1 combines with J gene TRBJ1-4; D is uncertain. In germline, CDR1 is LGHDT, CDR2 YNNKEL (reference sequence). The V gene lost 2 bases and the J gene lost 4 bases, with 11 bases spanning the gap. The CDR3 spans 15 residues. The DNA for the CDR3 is TGTGCCAGCAGCCAAATCCGGCAGAATAATGAAAAACTGTTTTTT. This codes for CASSQIRQNNEKLFF.

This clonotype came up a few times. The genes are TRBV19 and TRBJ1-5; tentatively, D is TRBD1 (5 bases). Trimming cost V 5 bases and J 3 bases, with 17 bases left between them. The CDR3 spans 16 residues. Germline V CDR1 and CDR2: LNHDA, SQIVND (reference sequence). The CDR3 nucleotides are TGTGCCAGTAGTGAGTATGACAGCCTATTCAATCAGCCCCAGCATTTT. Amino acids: CASSEYDSLFNQPQHF.

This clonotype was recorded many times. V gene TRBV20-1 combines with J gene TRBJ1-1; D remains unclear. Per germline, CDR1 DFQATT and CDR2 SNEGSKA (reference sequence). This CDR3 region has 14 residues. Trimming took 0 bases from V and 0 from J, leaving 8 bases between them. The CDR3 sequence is CSARDPRMNTEAFF. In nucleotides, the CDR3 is TGCAGTGCTAGAGATCCACGGATGAACACTGAAGCTTTCTTT.

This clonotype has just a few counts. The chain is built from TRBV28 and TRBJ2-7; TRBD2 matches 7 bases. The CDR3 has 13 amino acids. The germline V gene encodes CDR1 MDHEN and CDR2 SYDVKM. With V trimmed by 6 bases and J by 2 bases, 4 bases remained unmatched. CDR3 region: CASSDSGPYEQYF. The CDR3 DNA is TGTGCCAGCAGCGATAGCGGGCCCTACGAGCAGTACTTC.

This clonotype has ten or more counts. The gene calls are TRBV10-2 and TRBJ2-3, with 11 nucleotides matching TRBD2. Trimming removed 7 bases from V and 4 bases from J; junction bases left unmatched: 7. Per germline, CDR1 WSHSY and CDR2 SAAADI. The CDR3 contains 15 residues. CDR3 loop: CASTLAGGLSDTQYF. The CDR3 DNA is TGCGCCAGCACCCTAGCGGGGGGCCTTTCAGATACGCAGTATTTT.

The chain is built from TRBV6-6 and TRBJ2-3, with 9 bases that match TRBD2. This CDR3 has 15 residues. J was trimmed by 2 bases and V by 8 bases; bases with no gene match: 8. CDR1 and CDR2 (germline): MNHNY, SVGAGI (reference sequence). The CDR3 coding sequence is TGTGCCAGCTCTACTAGCGGGTCCTACACAGATACGCAGTATTTT. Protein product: CASSTSGSYTDTQYF.

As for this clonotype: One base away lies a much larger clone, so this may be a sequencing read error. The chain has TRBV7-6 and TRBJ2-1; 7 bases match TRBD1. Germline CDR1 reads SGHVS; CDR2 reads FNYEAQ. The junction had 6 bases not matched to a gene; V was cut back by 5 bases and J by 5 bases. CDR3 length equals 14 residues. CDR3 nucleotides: TGTGCCAGCAGCCTGGGACAGCCAGACAATGAGCAGTTCTTC. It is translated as CASSLGQPDNEQFF.

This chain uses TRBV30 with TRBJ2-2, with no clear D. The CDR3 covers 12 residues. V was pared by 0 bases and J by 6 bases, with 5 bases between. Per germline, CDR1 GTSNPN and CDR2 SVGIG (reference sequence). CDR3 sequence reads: CAWSVGAGELFF. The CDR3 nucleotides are TGTGCCTGGAGTGTCGGTGCCGGGGAGCTGTTTTTT.